One and the same sample provided the 30 T cell receptor beta chains below, sequenced in a study of OX40 agonist ivuxolimab in advanced cancers. Sequencing was performed with immunoSEQ multiplex PCR; in TCRdb, only in-frame clones are kept and a portion is missing. The sample yields around 26,000 clones, about 80% seen once. Sequenced material: CD4+ or CD8+ T cells sorted from blood, taken in a trial of the OX40 agonist ivuxolimab. The receptors were gathered from an adult with an advanced solid tumor such as melanoma, head and neck, liver or kidney cancer.

The rearrangement links TRBV10-3 to TRBJ1-1; 7 nucleotides align to TRBD1. This CDR3 has 16 residues. The germline V gene encodes CDR1 ENHRY and CDR2 SYGVKD. Trimming at V came to 11 bases and at J to 7 bases, leaving 22 bases not matched to a gene. The CDR3: CAASRGEREAFVEAFF. CDR3 DNA: TGTGCCGCTAGCAGGGGGGAGAGGGAGGCGTTTGTTGAAGCTTTCTTT.

The chain is built from TRBV5-6 and TRBJ2-1; D not resolved. V lost 2 bases and J lost 0, with 3 bases in between. CDR1 is SGHDT and CDR2 is YYEEEE in the germline V gene. The CDR3 extends over 13 amino acids. The CDR3 loop is CASSFDSYNEQFF. CDR3 nucleotide sequence: TGTGCCAGCAGCTTTGACTCCTACAATGAGCAGTTCTTC.

This clone appeared a single time. The J gene is TRBJ1-1, the V gene TRBV6-5; D is unclear. Germline values: CDR1 MNHEY, CDR2 SVGAGI. This CDR3 region has 11 residues. Trimming cost V 2 bases and J 8 bases, with 6 bases left between them. The CDR3 spells CASSYRAEAFF. The CDR3 nucleotides are TGTGCCAGCAGTTACCGGGCCGAAGCTTTCTTT.

The genes are TRBV5-1 and TRBJ2-7, with TRBD2 matching 9 bases. The CDR3 loop spans 15 amino acids. V was clipped by 0 bases and J by 4 bases; unmatched bases: 5. Germline V CDR1 and CDR2: SGHRS, YFSETQ. CDR3 region: CASSLEIAGVYEQYF. The CDR3 DNA follows: TGCGCCAGCAGCTTGGAAATAGCGGGAGTGTACGAGCAGTACTTC.

This chain uses TRBV2 with TRBJ1-1, with D hard to call. CDR1 is SNHLY and CDR2 is FYNNEI in the germline V gene. This CDR3 contains 13 residues. V was cut by 8 bases and J by 0 bases, with 10 bases left in between. The CDR3 DNA is TGTGCCAGCGACAACAGCTTGAACACTGAAGCTTTCTTT. Translation gives CASDNSLNTEAFF.

The chain carries TRBV19 and TRBJ1-1; the D is unclear. Germline CDR1 LNHDA, CDR2 SQIVND (reference sequence). Trimming shortened V by 3 bases and J by 1 base, and 6 bases separated the two germline ends. The CDR3 length is 13 residues. The CDR3 DNA reads TGTGCCAGTAGTATTATTGAGAACACTGAAGCTTTCTTT. Its translation is CASSIIENTEAFF.

The J gene is TRBJ1-1, the V gene TRBV15; TRBD1 might be the D (5 bases). This CDR3 region has 15 residues. Trimming removed 0 bases from V and 5 bases from J, with 13 bases in between. Germline values: CDR1 LNHNV, CDR2 YYDKDF (reference sequence). In DNA form, the CDR3 reads TGTGCCACCAGCAGAGATAGGGACCCTGGGACTGAAGCTTTCTTT. Its protein is CATSRDRDPGTEAFF.

This sequence joins TRBV4-1 and TRBJ2-7, with TRBD1 matching 8 bases. The germline V gene has CDR1 MGHRA and CDR2 YSYEKL. The CDR3 sequence is 14 residues long. V gave up 1 base and J gave up 3 bases; unmatched junction bases: 2. DNA for the CDR3: TGCGCCAGCAGCCAAGGACAGGGGAGCTACGAGCAGTACTTC. Amino acid sequence: CASSQGQGSYEQYF.

The rearrangement links TRBV15 to TRBJ2-3; D gene unclear. Germline V CDR1 and CDR2: LNHNV, YYDKDF (reference sequence). The CDR3 is 14 amino acids. Between the trimmed V and J ends, which lost 5 bases and 1 base, there was a span of 10 bases. The CDR3 DNA reads as TGTGCCACCAGCGAACCAGGTGGCACAGATACGCAGTATTTT. The encoded protein is CATSEPGGTDTQYF.

The chain is built from TRBV6-5 and TRBJ1-2; D may be TRBD1 (5 bases). This CDR3 region has 16 residues. CDR1 MNHEY and CDR2 SVGAGI come from the germline V gene. The V and J ends lost 0 bases and 5 bases respectively, with 16 bases between them. CDR3: CASSYSTRGDPYGYTF. DNA of the CDR3: TGTGCCAGCAGTTACTCGACTCGGGGGGACCCGTATGGCTACACCTTC.

Relative to its sample, this clone is medium-sized. The chain carries TRBV7-8 and TRBJ2-7; TRBD1 is a possible D gene (6 bases). This CDR3 spans 16 amino acids. Germline CDR1 reads SGHVS; CDR2 reads FQNEAQ. V dropped 5 bases and J dropped 1 base, with 18 bases sitting between them. CDR3 residues: CASSRPRGTMSYEQYF. In DNA, the CDR3 is TGTGCCAGCAGCCGTCCCAGAGGGACAATGTCCTACGAGCAGTACTTC.

J is TRBJ1-4 and V is TRBV7-9; D remains unclear. V was cut by 4 bases and J by 8 bases, with 14 bases left in between. Germline lookup yields CDR1 SEHNR and CDR2 FQNEAQ (reference sequence). The CDR3 spans 14 residues. This chain's CDR3 is CASSSGSSLEKLFF. Here the CDR3 DNA reads TGTGCCAGCAGCTCTGGTTCCTCGTTAGAAAAACTGTTTTTT.

CDR3 DNA: TGCGCCAGCAGCTCCCGGGACTACACAGATACGCAGTATTTT. This encodes CASSSRDYTDTQYF. The rearrangement joins TRBV4-3 to TRBJ2-3, with TRBD2 matching 7 bases. Germline CDR1 is LGHNA and CDR2 is YSLEER. Unmatched junction bases numbered 4, after V lost 5 bases and J lost 2 bases. The CDR3 covers 14 residues.

This clone occurred once. J is TRBJ2-5 and V is TRBV6-6; tentative D call: TRBD2 (5 bases). From germline, CDR1 is MNHNY and CDR2 SVGAGI (reference sequence). The CDR3 totals 14 residues. V shed 3 bases and J shed 7 bases, with 15 bases lying between them. CDR3 sequence reads: CASSYASRGGTQYF. The DNA for the CDR3 is TGTGCCAGCAGTTATGCGTCCCGGGGTGGGACCCAGTACTTC.

V is TRBV4-3 and J is TRBJ1-4; D is uncertain. V was clipped by 1 base and J by 0 bases, with 6 bases between them. CDR3 length: 15 amino acids. From germline, CDR1 is LGHNA and CDR2 YSLEER. The CDR3 is CASSQGPSTNEKLFF. Here the CDR3 DNA reads TGCGCCAGCAGCCAAGGACCATCAACTAATGAAAAACTGTTTTTT.

The chain combines TRBV7-5 with TRBJ1-6. TRBV7-5 is a pseudogene. The CDR3 has 17 residues. The CDR3 region is CASSTHDREGSNSPLHF. Written as DNA, the CDR3 is TGTGCCAGCAGCACCCATGACAGGGAGGGAAGTAATTCACCCCTCCACTTT.

The chain links TRBV9 to TRBJ1-2, with D hard to call. This CDR3 spans 16 amino acids. V lost 2 bases to trimming and J lost 0 bases, with 14 bases between them. CDR1 SGDLS and CDR2 YYNGEE come from the germline V gene. The CDR3 loop reads CASSVTYDLANYGYTF. In DNA form, the CDR3 reads TGTGCCAGCAGCGTCACGTACGATTTAGCTAACTATGGCTACACCTTC. Full variable domain (rest looked up from reference TRBV9 and TRBJ1-2): DSGVTQTPKHLITATGQRVTLRCSPRSGDLSVYWYQQSLDQGLQFLIQYYNGEERAKGNILERFSAQQFPDLHSELNLSSLELGDSALYFCASSVTYDLANYGYTFGSGTRLTVV.

This chain uses TRBV6-6 with TRBJ2-7; D tentatively reads TRBD1 or TRBD2 (6 bases each). CDR3 length equals 13 residues. The germline CDR1 and CDR2 sequences are MNHNY and SVGAGI (reference sequence). Trimming stripped 5 bases from V and 3 bases from J, with 11 bases between. The CDR3 loop reads CASSAGHLYEQYF. The DNA of the CDR3 is TGTGCCAGCAGTGCGGGACACCTCTACGAGCAGTACTTC.

The gene calls are TRBV27 and TRBJ2-5; 7 bases align to TRBD2. J was trimmed by 5 bases and V by 5 bases; bases with no gene match: 11. The length of the CDR3 is 15 residues. CDR1 is MNHEY and CDR2 is SMNVEV in the germline V gene (reference sequence). CDR3 sequence: CASSPWGGPGETQYF. Written as DNA, the CDR3 is TGTGCCAGCAGTCCTTGGGGAGGGCCAGGGGAGACCCAGTACTTC.

A remark on this clone: The same CDR3 is also encoded by other DNA sequences in this sample. The chain couples TRBV9 to TRBJ2-1; D is uncertain. The CDR3 covers 14 residues. CDR1 is SGDLS and CDR2 is YYNGEE in the germline V gene. The ends were cut back, 2 bases at V and 1 base at J, with 7 bases in the middle. The CDR3 protein is CASSVGGSYNEQFF. The CDR3 DNA reads TGTGCCAGCAGCGTGGGCGGTTCCTACAATGAGCAGTTCTTC.

V is TRBV5-8 and J is TRBJ2-7; D perhaps matches TRBD2 (5 bases). This CDR3 contains 13 residues. CDR1 is SGHTS, CDR2 YDEGEE, per germline. The germline V and J ends were trimmed by 0 bases and 6 bases, with 10 bases remaining between them. The CDR3 DNA follows: TGTGCCAGCAGCTTGGGTGGCGGGCTCGAGCAGTACTTC. Translating gives CASSLGGGLEQYF.

The genes are TRBV13 and TRBJ2-3; no firm D call. This CDR3 has 14 residues. Trimming removed 5 bases from V and 6 bases from J, with 15 bases in between. Germline V gene data show CDR1 as PRHDT and CDR2 as FYEKMQ (reference sequence). Here the CDR3 DNA reads TGTGCCAGCAGCCTGGGGTCCCTCTCCGATACGCAGTATTTT. Its translation is CASSLGSLSDTQYF.

The chain has TRBV28 and TRBJ1-5; TRBD1 might be the D (6 bases). The CDR3 runs 15 residues. The V end lost 6 bases, the J end lost 2 bases, and 14 bases lay between the germline ends. Germline CDR1 MDHEN, CDR2 SYDVKM. The CDR3 nucleotides read TGTGCCAGCAGGACTCTCAGGGGAGGCAATCAGCCCCAGCATTTT. Translating gives CASRTLRGGNQPQHF.

This clone was detected a few times. The chain recombines TRBV6-6 with TRBJ2-7; D unclear. The CDR3 covers 11 residues. CDR1 MNHNY and CDR2 SVGAGI come from the germline V gene (reference sequence). V lost 10 bases and J lost 3, with 10 bases in between. DNA for the CDR3: TGTGCCACCGGACGCGGCTACGAGCAGTACTTC. It codes for CATGRGYEQYF.

J is TRBJ1-4 and V is TRBV4-1; TRBD1 matches at 8 bases. The CDR3 is made up of 18 amino acids. The V gene's germline CDR1 is MGHRA and CDR2 YSYEKL. The V segment lost 0 bases and the J segment 8 bases; nucleotides outside the gene matches: 14. The CDR3 protein is CASSQDLETGDIGEKLFF. Written as DNA, the CDR3 is TGCGCCAGCAGCCAAGATCTGGAGACAGGGGATATTGGGGAAAAACTGTTTTTT.

The CDR3 coding sequence is TGCGCCAGCAGCGACGGGGGGGACACTGAAGCTTTCTTT. Protein product: CASSDGGDTEAFF. The J gene is TRBJ1-1, the V gene TRBV5-1, with D possibly TRBD1 on 5 matching bases. The CDR3 runs to 13 residues. Germline loops: CDR1 SGHRS, CDR2 YFSETQ. Deletions cut 4 bases from V and 3 bases from J, with 10 bases between. Filled out from reference TRBV5-1 and TRBJ1-1, the complete variable domain reads KAGVTQTPRYLIKTRGQQVTLSCSPISGHRSVSWYQQTPGQGLQFLFEYFSETQRNKGNFPGRFSGRQFSNSRSEMNVSTLELGDSALYLCASSDGGDTEAFFGQGTRLTVV.

A few counts support this clone. The CDR3 DNA reads as TGTGCCAGCAGGCCGACAGTTACCTACGAGCAGTACTTC. It specifies CASRPTVTYEQYF. The chain has TRBV27 and TRBJ2-7; D may be TRBD1 (5 bases). The CDR3 sequence is 13 residues long. CDR1 and CDR2 (germline): MNHEY, SMNVEV (reference sequence). V was pared by 6 bases and J by 2 bases, with 11 bases between.

The V gene is TRBV6-5, the J gene TRBJ2-2; a possible D gene is TRBD2 (5 bases). V was trimmed by 2 bases and J by 3 bases, leaving 10 bases between them. The CDR3 covers 15 residues. CDR1 is MNHEY, CDR2 SVGAGI, per germline. As DNA, the CDR3 is TGTGCCAGCAGTTACGGTAGCGATTACACCGGGGAGCTGTTTTTT. This gives the protein CASSYGSDYTGELFF.

J is TRBJ2-7 and V is TRBV6-5; D is possibly TRBD2 (5 bases). The CDR3 length is 14 residues. Germline loops: CDR1 MNHEY, CDR2 SVGAGI. The V end was cut by 0 bases, the J end by 3 bases, with 9 bases between. The CDR3 sequence is CASSYSPSLYEQYF. The CDR3 DNA sequence: TGTGCCAGCAGTTACTCGCCTAGCCTCTACGAGCAGTACTTC.

The genes are TRBV15 and TRBJ2-3; D is ambiguous. V was cut by 2 bases and J by 2 bases, with 11 bases left in between. Germline V CDR1 and CDR2: LNHNV, YYDKDF (reference sequence). The CDR3 sequence is 15 residues long. DNA of the CDR3: TGTGCCACCAGCAGATCTAGGGTCTCCACAGATACGCAGTATTTT. It codes for CATSRSRVSTDTQYF.